This TCR beta chain was retrieved from a study of a mutant IDH1 vaccine in newly diagnosed glioma. Overall study context: Patients got their first vaccination 4-6 weeks after radiotherapy alone, or with temozolomide cycles.

On this clone itself: As yet, its antigen is unknown.

The trim removed 6 bases at V and 5 bases at J, leaving 10 bases unmatched. The germline gives CDR1 MNHEY, CDR2 SMNVEV (reference sequence). The CDR3 runs to 16 residues. Time point meaning: week 35, safety follow-up. The study gave 300 ug of mutant IDH1 20-mer peptide per vaccine dose, with topical imiquimod. Clones were read by immunoSEQ multiplex PCR, and TCRdb kept only the in-frame ones, dropping some. The sample includes approximately 50,000 clones, 60% to 85% of them seen just once. Sequencing used PBMCs, obtained from a glioma patient whose treatment included an IDH1 peptide vaccine. The sequence came from a man aged 40-49 years with glioma. This chain connects TRBV27 to TRBJ2-3, with 11 bases that match TRBD2. The CDR3 sequence is CASRPTSGDKGDTQYF. In DNA form, the CDR3 reads TGTGCCAGCAGACCGACTAGCGGGGACAAAGGAGATACGCAGTATTTT.